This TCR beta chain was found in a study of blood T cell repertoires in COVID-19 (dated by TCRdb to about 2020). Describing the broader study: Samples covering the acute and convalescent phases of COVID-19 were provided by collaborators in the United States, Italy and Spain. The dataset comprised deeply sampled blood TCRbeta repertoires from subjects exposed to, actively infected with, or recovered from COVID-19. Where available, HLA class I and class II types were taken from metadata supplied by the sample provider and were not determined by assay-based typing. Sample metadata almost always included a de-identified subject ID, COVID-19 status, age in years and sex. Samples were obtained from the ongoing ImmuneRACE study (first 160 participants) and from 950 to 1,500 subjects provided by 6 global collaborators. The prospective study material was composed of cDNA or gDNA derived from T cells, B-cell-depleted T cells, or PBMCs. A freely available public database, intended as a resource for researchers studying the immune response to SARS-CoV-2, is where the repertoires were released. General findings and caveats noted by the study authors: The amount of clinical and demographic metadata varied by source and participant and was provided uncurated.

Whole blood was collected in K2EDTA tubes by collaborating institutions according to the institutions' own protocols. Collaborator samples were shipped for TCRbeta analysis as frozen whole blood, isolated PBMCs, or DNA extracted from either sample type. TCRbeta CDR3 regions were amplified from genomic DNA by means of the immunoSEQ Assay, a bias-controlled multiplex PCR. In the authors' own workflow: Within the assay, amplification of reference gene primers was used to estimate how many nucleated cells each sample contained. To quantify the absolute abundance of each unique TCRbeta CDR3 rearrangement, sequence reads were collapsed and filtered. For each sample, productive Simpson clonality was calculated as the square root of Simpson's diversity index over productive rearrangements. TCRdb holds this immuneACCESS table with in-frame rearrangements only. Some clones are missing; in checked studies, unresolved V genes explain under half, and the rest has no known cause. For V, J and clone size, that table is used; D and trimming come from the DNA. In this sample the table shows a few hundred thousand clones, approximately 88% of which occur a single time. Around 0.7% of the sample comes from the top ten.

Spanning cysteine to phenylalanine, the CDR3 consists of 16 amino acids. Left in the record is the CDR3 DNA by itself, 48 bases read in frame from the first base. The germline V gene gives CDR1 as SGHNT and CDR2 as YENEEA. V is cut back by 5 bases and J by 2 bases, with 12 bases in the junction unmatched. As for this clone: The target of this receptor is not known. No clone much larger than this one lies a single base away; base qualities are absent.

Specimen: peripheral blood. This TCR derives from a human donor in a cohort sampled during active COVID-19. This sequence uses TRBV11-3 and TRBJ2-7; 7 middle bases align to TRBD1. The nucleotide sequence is TGTGCCAGCAGCGCCCGGACCGGGACAGCCGCCTACGAGCAGTACTTC. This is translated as CASSARTGTAAYEQYF.